The next 15 T cell receptor beta chains were all read from a single sample in a study of CD8 T cells in Susac syndrome. An input of about 0.5 to 1 ug of RNA was subjected to reverse transcription using random hexamers. TCRdb passed the immunoSEQ multiplex PCR reads through MiXCR, listing each CDR3 protein once. The sample holds 150,000 to 200,000 distinct CDR3 sequences, roughly 94% seen once. Sequencing used CD4+ T cells from PBMCs. The source of these receptors is a human donor with multiple sclerosis.

The chain uses TRBV7-2 and TRBJ2-7, with 9 bases identical to TRBD1. The CDR3 loop spans 13 amino acids. Looked up from germline, CDR1 is SGHTA and CDR2 is FQGNSA. J was trimmed by 12 bases and V by 0 bases; bases with no gene match: 6. DNA for the CDR3: TGTGCCAGCAGCTTAGCCACCGGGGACAGGGTGTACTTC. It is translated as CASSLATGDRVYF.

V and J are TRBV23-1 and TRBJ2-1, with D unclear. TRBV23-1 is noted as an ORF with a role that remains uncertain. The CDR3 spans 14 residues. The V gene lost 2 bases and the J gene lost 9 bases, with 14 bases spanning the gap. CDR3 in amino acids: CASSQPDWLGEQFF. CDR3 DNA: TGCGCCAGCAGTCAACCAGACTGGCTCGGTGAGCAGTTCTTC.

The genes are TRBV7-2 and TRBJ2-5; a weak D match, TRBD1 (6 bases). The CDR3 totals 13 residues. The germline V and J ends were trimmed by 5 bases and 4 bases, with 11 bases remaining between them. CDR1 is SGHTA and CDR2 is FQGNSA in the germline V gene. CDR3 in DNA: TGTGCCAGCAGCACCGGACAGTTAGAGACCCAGTACTTC. As protein: CASSTGQLETQYF.

The chain joins TRBV5-1 to TRBJ2-5; TRBD2 matches at 11 bases. The CDR3 is 16 residues long. V trimming: 2 bases; J trimming: 2 bases; junction bases outside the gene matches: 5. Germline CDR1 is SGHRS and CDR2 is YFSETQ. This CDR3 reads CASSFSSGRSQETQYF. CDR3 coding DNA: TGCGCCAGCAGCTTCTCTAGCGGGAGGAGTCAAGAGACCCAGTACTTC.

This rearrangement joins TRBV3-1 to TRBJ2-7, with D uncertain. This CDR3 contains 13 residues. Germline CDR1 LGHDT, CDR2 YNNKEL (reference sequence). V lost 5 bases, J lost 5 bases, and 13 bases lay in between. CDR3 amino acids: CASSFGLGNEQYF. CDR3 in DNA: TGTGCCAGCAGCTTCGGGTTAGGGAACGAGCAGTACTTC.

Points on this clonotype: No DNA is shown, since the ends of the CDR3 on it are uncertain; the CDR3 is the one TCRdb lists. This CDR3 is CAVGVGNQPQHF. This rearrangement joins TRBV6-5 to TRBJ1-5; the table's D call of TRBD1 was not tested on the DNA. Germline CDR1 and CDR2: MNHEY and SVGAGI. Ends included, the CDR3 has 12 residues.

Here the CDR3 DNA reads TGTGCCAGCAGCTTACCTCGGGAGGGCCAAGATACGCAGTATTTT. Protein product: CASSLPREGQDTQYF. The chain links TRBV7-9 to TRBJ2-3; 8 bases are shared with TRBD2. Trimming at V came to 2 bases and at J to 5 bases, leaving 6 bases not matched to a gene. Germline CDR1 is SEHNR and CDR2 is FQNEAQ (reference sequence). The CDR3 runs 15 residues. Together with reference TRBV7-9 and TRBJ2-3, the CDR3 gives the full variable domain: DTGVSQNPRHKITKRGQNVTFRCDPISEHNRLYWYRQTLGQGPEFLTYFQNEAQLEKSRLLSDRFSAERPKGSFSTLEIQRTEQGDSAMYLCASSLPREGQDTQYFGPGTRLTVL.

The gene calls are TRBV9 and TRBJ2-3, with D tentatively TRBD1 (5 bases). The CDR3 length is 15 residues. The V end was cut by 0 bases, the J end by 3 bases, with 11 bases between. Per germline, CDR1 SGDLS and CDR2 YYNGEE. CDR3 sequence: CASSVGQGLTDTQYF. The CDR3 coding sequence is TGTGCCAGCAGCGTAGGGCAGGGCTTAACAGATACGCAGTATTTT.

V and J are TRBV30 and TRBJ1-1, with a weak D call TRBD1 (5 bases). CDR3 size: 11 residues. Germline V gene sequence: CDR1 GTSNPN, CDR2 SVGIG (reference sequence). Trimming took off 3 bases at V and 6 bases at J, with 8 bases between the two ends. The CDR3 loop is CAWSDRAEAFF. Here the CDR3 DNA reads TGTGCCTGGAGCGACAGAGCTGAAGCTTTCTTT. Full variable domain (remainder filled in from reference TRBV30 and TRBJ1-1): SQTIHQWPATLVQPVGSPLSLECTVEGTSNPNLYWYRQAAGRGLQLLFYSVGIGQISSEVPQNLSASRPQDRQFILSSKKLLLSDSGFYLCAWSDRAEAFFGQGTRLTVV.

CDR3 bases: TGTGCCAGCAGCGAGACCTCGGACAGACCTAGTGATCAGCCCCAGCATTTT. This encodes CASSETSDRPSDQPQHF. This sequence joins TRBV3-1 and TRBJ1-5; D perhaps matches TRBD1 (6 bases). The CDR3 totals 17 residues. The ends were cut back, 5 bases at V and 5 bases at J, with 22 bases in the middle. Germline CDR1 reads LGHDT; CDR2 reads YNNKEL (reference sequence).

J is TRBJ2-1 and V is TRBV30; no firm D call. From germline, CDR1 is GTSNPN and CDR2 SVGIG (reference sequence). Trimming took 2 bases from V and 8 from J, leaving 7 bases between them. The CDR3 runs 11 residues. CDR3 sequence: CAWSRVHEQFF. The CDR3 bases are TGTGCCTGGAGTAGGGTACATGAGCAGTTCTTC.

This clonotype has only one observation. This chain joins TRBV5-1 and TRBJ2-2, with a possible D match to TRBD2 (5 bases). Germline loops: CDR1 SGHRS, CDR2 YFSETQ. The length of the CDR3 is 11 residues. V lost 7 bases, J lost 7 bases, and 8 bases lay in between. The CDR3 sequence is CASGENGELFF. Written as DNA, the CDR3 is TGCGCCAGCGGGGAGAACGGGGAGCTGTTTTTT.

The chain carries TRBV5-1 and TRBJ2-5; D possibly corresponds to TRBD2 (7 bases). The CDR3 spans 15 residues. Trimming removed 4 bases from V and 4 bases from J, with 17 bases in between. CDR1 and CDR2 (germline): SGHRS, YFSETQ. CDR3 region: CASSPGGGRAETQYF. The CDR3 bases are TGCGCCAGCAGCCCGGGGGGCGGGAGAGCAGAGACCCAGTACTTC.

V is TRBV7-2 and J is TRBJ2-3, with 7 bases that match TRBD2. The CDR3 spans 15 residues. J was trimmed by 6 bases and V by 1 base; bases with no gene match: 7. The germline V gene encodes CDR1 SGHTA and CDR2 FQGNSA. In nucleotides, the CDR3 is TGTGCCAGCAGCTTAGGAGGGAGGGCACGGGATACGCAGTATTTT. This translates into CASSLGGRARDTQYF.

The chain is built from TRBV5-4 and TRBJ2-2; D gene ambiguous. The V and J ends lost 0 bases and 6 bases respectively, with 6 bases between them. The CDR3 is made up of 13 amino acids. Germline values: CDR1 SGHNT, CDR2 YYREEE (reference sequence). CDR3 nucleotide sequence: TGTGCCAGCAGCTTGGTAGAAGCCGGGGAGCTGTTTTTT. This encodes CASSLVEAGELFF. The complete variable domain, with remaining parts taken from reference TRBV5-4 and TRBJ2-2, reads ETGVTQSPTHLIKTRGQQVTLRCSSQSGHNTVSWYQQALGQGPQFIFQYYREEENGRGNFPPRFSGLQFPNYSSELNVNALELDDSALYLCASSLVEAGELFFGEGSRLTVL.